What follows are 20 T cell receptor beta chains derived from one specimen sequenced in a study of T cells in Graves' hyperthyroidism and ophthalmopathy. Using RNA transcripts as the source, TCR beta CDR3 regions were amplified. TCR CDR3 underwent first-round RT-PCR with the HTBI primer set. TCRdb analysed the multiplex PCR reads with MiXCR anew, one entry per CDR3 protein. The sample contains about 640,000 distinct CDR3 sequences, roughly 15% of which appear only once. Sequences were obtained from blood. The receptors come from a woman aged 50 to 65 with Graves' ophthalmopathy.

This clonotype occurred a few times. This sequence joins TRBV12-3 or TRBV12-4 and TRBJ2-7; tentatively, D is TRBD2 (5 bases). V lost 8 bases and J lost 2, with 16 bases in between. The CDR3 runs 14 residues. CDR3 bases: TGTGCCAGCGGAAACTCCGCGCGGGCCTACGAGCAGTACTTC. Its translation: CASGNSARAYEQYF.

This clonotype was found once. V usage is TRBV4-3 and J usage is TRBJ2-3; D remains ambiguous. In germline, CDR1 is LGHNA, CDR2 YSLEER. V was pared by 1 base and J by 4 bases, with 6 bases between. The CDR3 extends over 13 amino acids. The chain's CDR3 is CASSQAGADTQYF. As DNA, the CDR3 is TGCGCCAGCAGCCAAGCTGGCGCAGATACGCAGTATTTT.

Remarks on this clonotype: Just one base apart from a much larger clone, this may be a read error. The V call is TRBV6-5, the J call TRBJ2-5; 12 bases line up with TRBD1. Per germline, CDR1 MNHEY and CDR2 SVGAGI. Germline trimming cut 2 bases from V and 5 bases from J; bases unmatched to any gene: 3. The CDR3 consists of 15 residues. The CDR3 nucleotides read TGTGCCAGCAGTTACCGGGACAGGGGGCTGGAGACCCAGTACTTC. This translates into CASSYRDRGLETQYF.

The V gene is TRBV7-2, the J gene TRBJ1-3, with unresolved D. Trimming took 4 bases from V and 1 from J, leaving 14 bases between them. CDR1 and CDR2 from the germline V gene are SGHTA and FQGNSA. The CDR3 sequence is 16 residues long. The CDR3 protein is CASSSGRSSSGNTIYF. DNA of the CDR3: TGTGCCAGCAGCTCGGGGAGGAGTTCTTCTGGAAACACCATATATTTT.

This clonotype was observed many times. The genes are TRBV2 and TRBJ2-3; D uncertain. V lost 7 bases and J 2 bases, leaving 4 bases between the germline ends. The CDR3 totals 11 residues. Germline lookup yields CDR1 SNHLY and CDR2 FYNNEI. The CDR3 sequence: CASTSTDTQYF. Written as DNA, the CDR3 is TGTGCCAGCACGTCCACAGATACGCAGTATTTT.

This clonotype was counted between two and nine times. The chain uses TRBV5-1 and TRBJ2-2; weak D call: TRBD1 (6 bases). The CDR3 sequence is 13 residues long. V was trimmed by 4 bases and J by 5 bases, leaving 9 bases between them. Germline V CDR1 and CDR2: SGHRS, YFSETQ. The CDR3 is CASSRTVTGELFF. CDR3 bases: TGCGCCAGCAGCCGGACAGTGACCGGGGAGCTGTTTTTT.

A note on this clonotype: A much larger clone differs by one base, so this may be a read error. The gene calls are TRBV6-1 and TRBJ2-6, with D unresolved. CDR3 size: 15 residues. Trimming removed 6 bases at V and 0 bases at J, with 9 bases between. Germline lookup yields CDR1 MNHNS and CDR2 SASEGT. The CDR3 protein is CASSPASSGANVLTF. In DNA, the CDR3 is TGTGCCAGCAGCCCCGCCAGCTCTGGGGCCAACGTCCTGACTTTC.

The rearrangement uses TRBV28 and TRBJ1-2; D gene unclear. V lost 7 bases and J lost 0, with 15 bases in between. CDR3 length equals 15 residues. Germline V gene sequence: CDR1 MDHEN, CDR2 SYDVKM. CDR3 sequence: CASTEGAAPNYGYTF. DNA of the CDR3: TGTGCCAGCACCGAGGGAGCGGCCCCTAACTATGGCTACACCTTC.

This clonotype was detected ten times or more. The rearrangement links TRBV28 to TRBJ2-1; D is perhaps TRBD1 or TRBD2 (5 bases each). CDR1 and CDR2 (germline): MDHEN, SYDVKM. The CDR3 sequence is 17 residues long. V was trimmed by 4 bases and J by 2 bases, leaving 18 bases between them. The CDR3 DNA follows: TGTGCCAGCAGTTCCAGCCGGGGCGGACCGACCTACAATGAGCAGTTCTTC. Residues: CASSSSRGGPTYNEQFF. Filled out from reference TRBV28 and TRBJ2-1, the complete variable domain reads DVKVTQSSRYLVKRTGEKVFLECVQDMDHENMFWYRQDPGLGLRLIYFSYDVKMKEKGDIPEGYSVSREKKERFSLILESASTNQTSMYLCASSSSRGGPTYNEQFFGPGTRLTVL.

In this sample, this clonotype turned up many times. The genes are TRBV27 and TRBJ2-5; D perhaps matches TRBD1 (5 bases). This CDR3 contains 16 residues. Germline V gives CDR1 MNHEY, CDR2 SMNVEV (reference sequence). Trimming cost V 6 bases and J 0 bases, with 17 bases left between them. CDR3 DNA: TGTGCCAGCAGCCCCCTCCCGGCAGGGCACCAAGAGACCCAGTACTTC. This gives the protein CASSPLPAGHQETQYF.

This clonotype was recorded many times. The chain combines TRBV7-9 with TRBJ2-5, with 7 bases aligning to TRBD1. The CDR3 length is 15 residues. Trimming took 6 bases from V and 2 from J; bases not matched to a gene: 9. Germline-derived CDR1 and CDR2 are SEHNR and FQNEAQ (reference sequence). The CDR3 region is CASSAHKGQQETQYF. In DNA form, the CDR3 reads TGTGCCAGCAGTGCTCACAAGGGACAGCAAGAGACCCAGTACTTC.

This clonotype was detected many times. J is TRBJ2-3 and V is TRBV10-3; TRBD2 agrees at 7 bases. Germline CDR1 reads ENHRY; CDR2 reads SYGVKD. Trimming removed 4 bases from V and 3 bases from J; junction bases left unmatched: 1. The CDR3 is made up of 13 amino acids. Here the CDR3 DNA reads TGTGCCATCAGTGCAGCGGGAACAGATACGCAGTATTTT. Its protein product is CAISAAGTDTQYF.

This clonotype was counted many times. The genes are TRBV7-8 and TRBJ2-5, with 7 bases fitting TRBD2. Unmatched junction bases numbered 16, after V lost 1 base and J lost 2 bases. This CDR3 spans 19 amino acids. The germline V gene has CDR1 SGHVS and CDR2 FQNEAQ. Here the CDR3 reads CASSLGTSGRLAEQETQYF. Here the CDR3 DNA reads TGTGCCAGCAGCTTAGGGACCTCGGGGAGGCTAGCGGAACAAGAGACCCAGTACTTC. Full variable domain (missing parts from reference TRBV7-8 and TRBJ2-5): GAGVSQSPRYKVAKRGQDVALRCDPISGHVSLFWYQQALGQGPEFLTYFQNEAQLDKSGLPSDRFFAERPEGSVSTLKIQRTQQEDSAVYLCASSLGTSGRLAEQETQYFGPGTRLLVL.

This clonotype was counted at least ten times. This chain connects TRBV24-1 to TRBJ2-1; D unresolved. This CDR3 has 15 amino acids. The V end was cut by 2 bases, the J end by 0 bases, with 7 bases between. CDR1 and CDR2 (germline): KGHDR, SFDVKD. The CDR3 sequence is CATSDYGGSYNEQFF. CDR3 coding DNA: TGTGCCACCAGTGATTATGGCGGCTCCTACAATGAGCAGTTCTTC.

The gene calls are TRBV29-1 and TRBJ2-7; possible D gene TRBD1, 6 bases. The germline gives CDR1 SQVTM, CDR2 ANQGSEA. The CDR3 covers 13 residues. V lost 4 bases and J lost 0, with 10 bases in between. The CDR3 region has the DNA TGCAGCGTTGGGACAGCTAGCTCCTACGAGCAGTACTTC. As protein: CSVGTASSYEQYF.

In regard to this clonotype: A single base separates this from a much larger clone, so it may be a read error. The chain uses TRBV9 and TRBJ2-7; 10 nucleotides agree with TRBD2. This CDR3 has 16 residues. Germline-derived CDR1 and CDR2 are SGDLS and YYNGEE. With 3 bases clipped from V and 6 bases from J, the junction kept 12 bases outside the gene matches. CDR3 loop: CASSEGLAAAKIEQYF. The CDR3 coding sequence is TGTGCCAGCAGCGAAGGACTAGCGGCTGCCAAAATCGAGCAGTACTTC.

Comment on this clonotype: A much larger clone lies one base from this, so it may be a read error. The V and J genes are TRBV18 and TRBJ2-7; no definite D call. Germline-derived CDR1 and CDR2 are KGHSH and LQKENI. The CDR3 extends over 12 amino acids. The CDR3 reads CACSTEGFEQYF. Here the CDR3 DNA reads TGTGCCTGCTCAACGGAAGGGTTCGAGCAGTACTTC.

As concerns this clonotype: No conserved phenylalanine or tryptophan ends this CDR3, so it is likely a read error. CDR3: CASSLIGGYTL. The CDR3 DNA sequence: TGTGCCAGCAGCTTAATAGGTGGCTACACCCTC. V is TRBV7-9 and J is TRBJ1-2, with D unclear. Trimming took off 2 bases at V and 7 bases at J, with 5 bases between the two ends. CDR1 and CDR2 from the germline V gene are SEHNR and FQNEAQ (reference sequence). This CDR3 contains 11 residues.

At least ten counts were recorded for this clonotype. J is TRBJ1-3 and V is TRBV30; a weak D match, TRBD1 (6 bases). Germline V gene lookup returns CDR1 GTSNPN and CDR2 SVGIG (reference sequence). The CDR3 is made up of 13 amino acids. Trimming shortened V by 1 base and J by 2 bases, and 6 bases separated the two germline ends. The DNA for the CDR3 is TGTGCCTGGAGTGGGACAGCTGGAAACACCATATATTTT. This gives the protein CAWSGTAGNTIYF.

Details on this clonotype: A junction boundary mismatches the germline segment, possibly from a read error. The rearrangement joins TRBV11-1 to TRBJ2-5; 7 bases are a match to TRBD2. CDR3 length: 14 residues. Germline values: CDR1 SGHAT, CDR2 FQDESV (reference sequence). Written as DNA, the CDR3 is TGTGCCAGCAGCCGAGGGACTACTCAAGAGCCCCAGTACTTC. Amino acid sequence: CASSRGTTQEPQYF.